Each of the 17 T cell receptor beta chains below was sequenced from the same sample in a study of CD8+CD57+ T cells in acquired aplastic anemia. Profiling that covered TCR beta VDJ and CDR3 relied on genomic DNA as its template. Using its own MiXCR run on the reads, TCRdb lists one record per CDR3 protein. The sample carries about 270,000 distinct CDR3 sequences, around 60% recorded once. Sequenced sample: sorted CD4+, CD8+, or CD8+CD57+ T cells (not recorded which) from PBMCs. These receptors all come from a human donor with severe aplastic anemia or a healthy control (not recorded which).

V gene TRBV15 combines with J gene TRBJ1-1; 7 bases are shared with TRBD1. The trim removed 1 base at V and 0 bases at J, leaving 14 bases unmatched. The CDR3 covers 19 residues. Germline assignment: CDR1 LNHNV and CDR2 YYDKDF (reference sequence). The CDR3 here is CATSRGHTPATGLNTEAFF. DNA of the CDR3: TGTGCCACCAGCAGAGGGCATACTCCAGCGACAGGGTTGAACACTGAAGCTTTCTTT.

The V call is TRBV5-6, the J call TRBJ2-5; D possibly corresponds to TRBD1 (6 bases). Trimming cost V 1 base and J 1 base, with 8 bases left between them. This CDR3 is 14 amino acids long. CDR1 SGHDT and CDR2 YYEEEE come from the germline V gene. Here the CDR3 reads CASSLRGIQETQYF. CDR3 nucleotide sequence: TGTGCCAGCAGCTTGAGGGGGATCCAAGAGACCCAGTACTTC.

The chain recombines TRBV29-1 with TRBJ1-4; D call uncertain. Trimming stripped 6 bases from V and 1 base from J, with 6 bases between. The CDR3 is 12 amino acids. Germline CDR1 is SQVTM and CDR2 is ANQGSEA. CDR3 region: CSVEETNEKLFF. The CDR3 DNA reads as TGCAGCGTGGAGGAAACTAATGAAAAACTGTTTTTT. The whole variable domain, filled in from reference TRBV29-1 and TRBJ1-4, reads SAVISQKPSRDICQRGTSLTIQCQVDSQVTMMFWYRQQPGQSLTLIATANQGSEATYESGFVIDKFPISRPNLTFSTLTVSNMSPEDSSIYLCSVEETNEKLFFGSGTQLSVL.

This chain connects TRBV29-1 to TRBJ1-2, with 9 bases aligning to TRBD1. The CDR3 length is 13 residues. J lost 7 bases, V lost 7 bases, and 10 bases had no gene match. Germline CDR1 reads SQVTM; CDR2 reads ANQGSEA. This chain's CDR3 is CSGDPGQGGGYTF. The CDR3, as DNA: TGCAGCGGGGATCCGGGACAGGGCGGTGGCTACACCTTC.

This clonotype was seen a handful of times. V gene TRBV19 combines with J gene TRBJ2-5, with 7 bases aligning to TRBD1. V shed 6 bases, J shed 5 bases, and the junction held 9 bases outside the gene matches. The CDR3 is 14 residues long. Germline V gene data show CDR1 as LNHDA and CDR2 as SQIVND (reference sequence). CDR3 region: CASSSTGSEETQYF. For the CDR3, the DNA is TGTGCCAGTAGCTCGACAGGGTCCGAGGAGACCCAGTACTTC.

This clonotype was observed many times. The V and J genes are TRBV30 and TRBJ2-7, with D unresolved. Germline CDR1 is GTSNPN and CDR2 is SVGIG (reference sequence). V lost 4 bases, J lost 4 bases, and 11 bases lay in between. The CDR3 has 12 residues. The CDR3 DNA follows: TGTGCCTGGAACCACGACGAATACGAGCAGTACTTC. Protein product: CAWNHDEYEQYF.

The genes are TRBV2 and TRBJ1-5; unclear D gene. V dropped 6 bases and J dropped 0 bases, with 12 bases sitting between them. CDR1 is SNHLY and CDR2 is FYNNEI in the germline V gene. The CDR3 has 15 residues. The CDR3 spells CASRIDVNSNQPQHF. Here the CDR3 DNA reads TGTGCCAGCAGGATTGATGTGAATAGCAATCAGCCCCAGCATTTT.

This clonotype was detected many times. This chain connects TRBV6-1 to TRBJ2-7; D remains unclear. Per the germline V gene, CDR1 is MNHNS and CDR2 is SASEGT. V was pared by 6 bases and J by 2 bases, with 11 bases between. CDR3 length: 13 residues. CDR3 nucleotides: TGTGCCAGCAGCCGGACGGAGACCTACGAGCAGTACTTC. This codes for CASSRTETYEQYF.

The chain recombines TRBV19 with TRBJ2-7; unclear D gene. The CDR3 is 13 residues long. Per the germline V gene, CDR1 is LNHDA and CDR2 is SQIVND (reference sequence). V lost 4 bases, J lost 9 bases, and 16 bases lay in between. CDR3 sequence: CASSSGSWVAQYF. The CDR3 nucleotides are TGTGCCAGTAGTAGCGGCTCCTGGGTCGCGCAGTACTTC.

In DNA form, the CDR3 reads TGTGCCAGCAGCAGCGGGGGCACCAACGAGCAGTACTTC. Its protein product is CASSSGGTNEQYF. The chain uses TRBV7-9 and TRBJ2-7; 8 nucleotides align to TRBD2. From germline, CDR1 is SEHNR and CDR2 FQNEAQ (reference sequence). The CDR3 has 13 residues. V shed 5 bases and J 5 bases; nucleotides not matched to a gene: 5.

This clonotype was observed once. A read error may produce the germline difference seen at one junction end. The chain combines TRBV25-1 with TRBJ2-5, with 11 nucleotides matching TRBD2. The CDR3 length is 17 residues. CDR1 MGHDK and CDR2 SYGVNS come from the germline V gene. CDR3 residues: CASSPRASGGNQETQYF. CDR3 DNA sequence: TGCGCCAGCAGCCCACGGGCTAGCGGGGGGAACCAAGAGACCCAGTACTTC. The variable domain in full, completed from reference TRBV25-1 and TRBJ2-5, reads EADIYQTPRYLVIGTGKKITLECSQTMGHDKMYWYQQDPGMELHLIHYSYGVNSTEKGDLSSESTVSRIRTEHFPLTLESARPSHTSQYLCASSPRASGGNQETQYFGPGTRLLVL.

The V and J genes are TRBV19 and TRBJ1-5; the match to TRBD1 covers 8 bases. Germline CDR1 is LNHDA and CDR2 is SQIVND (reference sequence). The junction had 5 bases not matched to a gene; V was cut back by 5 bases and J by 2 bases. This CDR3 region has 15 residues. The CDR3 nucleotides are TGTGCCAGTAGTTTCGGACAGGGAGGCAATCAGCCCCAGCATTTT. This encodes CASSFGQGGNQPQHF.

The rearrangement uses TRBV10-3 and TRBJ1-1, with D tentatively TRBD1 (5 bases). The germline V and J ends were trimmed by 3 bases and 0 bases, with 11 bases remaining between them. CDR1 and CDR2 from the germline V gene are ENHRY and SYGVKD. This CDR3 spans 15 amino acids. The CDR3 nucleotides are TGTGCCATCAGTGATCCGACAGTACTGAACACTGAAGCTTTCTTT. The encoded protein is CAISDPTVLNTEAFF.

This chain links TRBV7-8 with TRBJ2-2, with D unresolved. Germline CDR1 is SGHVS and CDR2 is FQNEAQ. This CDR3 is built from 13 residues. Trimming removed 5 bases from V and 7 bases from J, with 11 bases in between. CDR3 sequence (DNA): TGTGCCAGCAGCCGCTTCGTGGTCGGGGAGCTGTTTTTT. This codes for CASSRFVVGELFF.

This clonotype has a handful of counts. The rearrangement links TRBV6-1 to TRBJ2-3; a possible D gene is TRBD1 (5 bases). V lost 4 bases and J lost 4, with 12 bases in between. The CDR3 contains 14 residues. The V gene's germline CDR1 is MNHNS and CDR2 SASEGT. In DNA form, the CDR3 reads TGTGCCAGCAGTGGCTCACAGGACGCAGATACGCAGTATTTT. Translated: CASSGSQDADTQYF.

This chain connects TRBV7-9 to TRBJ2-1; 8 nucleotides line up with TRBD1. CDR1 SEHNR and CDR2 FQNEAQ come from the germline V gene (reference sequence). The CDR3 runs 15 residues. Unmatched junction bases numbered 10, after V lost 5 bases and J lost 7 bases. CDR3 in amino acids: CASSTDQGARNEQFF. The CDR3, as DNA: TGTGCCAGCAGCACCGACCAGGGGGCGCGTAATGAGCAGTTCTTC.

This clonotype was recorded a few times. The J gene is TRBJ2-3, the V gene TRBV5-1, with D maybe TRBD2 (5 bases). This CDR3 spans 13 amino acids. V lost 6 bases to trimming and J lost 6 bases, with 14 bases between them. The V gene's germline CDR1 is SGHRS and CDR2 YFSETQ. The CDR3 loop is CASTTPGRDTQYF. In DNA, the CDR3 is TGCGCCAGCACCACGCCGGGAAGGGATACGCAGTATTTT.